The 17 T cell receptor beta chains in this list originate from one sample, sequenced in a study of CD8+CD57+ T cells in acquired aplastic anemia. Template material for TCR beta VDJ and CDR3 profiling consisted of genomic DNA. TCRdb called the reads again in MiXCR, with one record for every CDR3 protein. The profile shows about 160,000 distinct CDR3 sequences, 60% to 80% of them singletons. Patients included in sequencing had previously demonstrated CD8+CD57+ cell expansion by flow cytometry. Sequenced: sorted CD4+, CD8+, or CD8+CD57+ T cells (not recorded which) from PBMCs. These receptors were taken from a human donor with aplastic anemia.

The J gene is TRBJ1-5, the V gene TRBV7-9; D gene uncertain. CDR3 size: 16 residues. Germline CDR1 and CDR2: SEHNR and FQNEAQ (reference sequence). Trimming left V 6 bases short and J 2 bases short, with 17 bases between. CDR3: CASSYSGYVGNQPQHF. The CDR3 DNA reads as TGTGCCAGCAGTTATAGTGGGTATGTGGGCAATCAGCCCCAGCATTTT.

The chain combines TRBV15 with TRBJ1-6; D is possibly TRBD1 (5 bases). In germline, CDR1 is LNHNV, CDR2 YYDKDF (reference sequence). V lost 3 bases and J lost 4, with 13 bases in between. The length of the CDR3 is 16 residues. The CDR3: CATSSPLWGYNSPLHF. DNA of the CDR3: TGTGCCACCAGCAGCCCCCTGTGGGGGTATAATTCACCCCTCCACTTT.

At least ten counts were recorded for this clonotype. Here the CDR3 reads CSARDYGLAGVLQETQYF. The CDR3 DNA reads as TGCAGTGCTAGAGATTATGGACTAGCGGGGGTCCTTCAAGAGACCCAGTACTTC. The chain has TRBV20-1 and TRBJ2-5; 13 bases align to TRBD2. Germline V gene data show CDR1 as DFQATT and CDR2 as SNEGSKA (reference sequence). V lost 0 bases and J lost 2; bases outside the gene matches: 9. The CDR3 spans 18 residues.

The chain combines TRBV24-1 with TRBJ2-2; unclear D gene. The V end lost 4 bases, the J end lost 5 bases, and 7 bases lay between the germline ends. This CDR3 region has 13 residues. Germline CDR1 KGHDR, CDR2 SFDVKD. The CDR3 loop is CATSEWKTGELFF. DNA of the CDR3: TGTGCCACCAGTGAGTGGAAAACCGGGGAGCTGTTTTTT.

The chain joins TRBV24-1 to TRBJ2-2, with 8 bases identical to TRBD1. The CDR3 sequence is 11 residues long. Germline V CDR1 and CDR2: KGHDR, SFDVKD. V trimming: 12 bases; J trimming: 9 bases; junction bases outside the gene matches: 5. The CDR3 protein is CAASRGRELFF. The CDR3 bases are TGTGCCGCGAGCAGGGGGCGGGAGCTGTTTTTT.

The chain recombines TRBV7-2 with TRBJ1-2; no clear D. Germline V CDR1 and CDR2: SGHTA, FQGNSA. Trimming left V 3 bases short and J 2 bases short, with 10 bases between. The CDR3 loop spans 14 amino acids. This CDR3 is CASSLVAENYGYTF. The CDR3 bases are TGTGCCAGCAGCTTGGTCGCGGAGAACTATGGCTACACCTTC.

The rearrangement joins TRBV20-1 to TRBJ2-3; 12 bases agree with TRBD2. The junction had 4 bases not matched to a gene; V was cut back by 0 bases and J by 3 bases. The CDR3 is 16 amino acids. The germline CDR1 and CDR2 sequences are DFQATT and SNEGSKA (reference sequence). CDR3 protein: CSAREASGGATDTQYF. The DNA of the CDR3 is TGCAGTGCTAGAGAGGCTAGCGGGGGGGCGACAGATACGCAGTATTTT.

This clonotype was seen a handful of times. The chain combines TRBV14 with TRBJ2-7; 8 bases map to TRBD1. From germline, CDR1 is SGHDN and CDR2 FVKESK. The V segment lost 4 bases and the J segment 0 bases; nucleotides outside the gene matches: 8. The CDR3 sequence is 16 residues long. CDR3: CASSRGGQGYSYEQYF. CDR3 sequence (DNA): TGTGCCAGCAGCCGCGGAGGACAGGGCTACTCCTACGAGCAGTACTTC.

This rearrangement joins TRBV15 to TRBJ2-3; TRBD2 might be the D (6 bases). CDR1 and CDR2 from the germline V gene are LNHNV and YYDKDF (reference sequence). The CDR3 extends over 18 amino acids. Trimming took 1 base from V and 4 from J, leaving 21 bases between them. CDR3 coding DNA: TGTGCCACCAGCAGAGGAACGAAAGGTCTCGGGAGTGCAGATACGCAGTATTTT. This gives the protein CATSRGTKGLGSADTQYF.

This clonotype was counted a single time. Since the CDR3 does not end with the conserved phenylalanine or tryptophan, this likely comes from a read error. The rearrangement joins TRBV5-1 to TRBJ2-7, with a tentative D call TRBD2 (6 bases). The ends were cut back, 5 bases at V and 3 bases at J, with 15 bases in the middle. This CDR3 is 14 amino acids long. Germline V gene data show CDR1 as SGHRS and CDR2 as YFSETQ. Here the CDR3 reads CASRRDSKYYEQYL. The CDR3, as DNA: TGCGCCAGCAGACGGGACTCGAAATACTACGAGCAGTACCTC.

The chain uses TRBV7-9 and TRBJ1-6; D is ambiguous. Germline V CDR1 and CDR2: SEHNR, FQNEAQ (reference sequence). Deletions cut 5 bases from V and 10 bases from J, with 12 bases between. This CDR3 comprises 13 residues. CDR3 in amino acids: CASSPTRGSPLHF. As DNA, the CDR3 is TGTGCCAGCAGCCCCACGCGAGGGTCACCCCTCCACTTT.

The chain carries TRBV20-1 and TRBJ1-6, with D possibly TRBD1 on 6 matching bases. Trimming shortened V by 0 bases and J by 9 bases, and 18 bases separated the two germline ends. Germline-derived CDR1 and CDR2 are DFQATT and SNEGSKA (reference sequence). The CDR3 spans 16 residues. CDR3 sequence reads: CSARDRGHRATSPLHF. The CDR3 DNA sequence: TGCAGTGCTAGAGACCGGGGACACAGGGCCACTTCACCCCTCCACTTT.

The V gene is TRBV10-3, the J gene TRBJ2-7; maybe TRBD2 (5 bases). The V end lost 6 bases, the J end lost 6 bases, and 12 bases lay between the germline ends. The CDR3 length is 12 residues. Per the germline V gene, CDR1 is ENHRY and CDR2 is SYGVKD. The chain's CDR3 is CAIRGSGAEQYF. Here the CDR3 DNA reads TGTGCCATCAGGGGGAGCGGCGCCGAGCAGTACTTC.

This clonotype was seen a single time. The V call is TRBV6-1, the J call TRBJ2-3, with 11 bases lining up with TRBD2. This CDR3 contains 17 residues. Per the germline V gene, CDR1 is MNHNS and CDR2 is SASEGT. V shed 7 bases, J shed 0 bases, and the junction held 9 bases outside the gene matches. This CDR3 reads CASTLETSGTSTDTQYF. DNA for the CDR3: TGTGCCAGCACCCTTGAGACTAGCGGGACAAGCACAGATACGCAGTATTTT.

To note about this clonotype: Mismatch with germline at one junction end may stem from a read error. The CDR3 protein is CASSLRQGRSYGQYF. DNA for the CDR3: TGTGCCAGCAGCTTAAGACAGGGACGCTCCTACGGGCAGTACTTC. The chain has TRBV7-9 and TRBJ2-7, with 7 bases matching TRBD1. The CDR3 extends over 15 amino acids. Per the germline V gene, CDR1 is SEHNR and CDR2 is FQNEAQ (reference sequence).

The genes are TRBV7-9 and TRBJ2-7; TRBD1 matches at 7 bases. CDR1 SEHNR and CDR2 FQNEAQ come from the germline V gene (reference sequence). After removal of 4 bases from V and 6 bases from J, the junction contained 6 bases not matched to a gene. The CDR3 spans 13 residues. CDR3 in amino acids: CASSSDRQGEQYF. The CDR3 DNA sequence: TGTGCCAGCAGCTCCGACCGACAGGGCGAGCAGTACTTC.

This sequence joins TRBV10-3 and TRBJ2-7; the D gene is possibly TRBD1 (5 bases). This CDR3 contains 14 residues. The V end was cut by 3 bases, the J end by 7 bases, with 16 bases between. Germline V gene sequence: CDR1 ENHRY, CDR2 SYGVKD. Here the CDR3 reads CAISDSTEPREQYF. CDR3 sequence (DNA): TGTGCCATCAGTGACTCGACAGAGCCTAGGGAGCAGTACTTC.